This TCR beta chain came from a study of breast tumors, draining lymph nodes, adjacent tissues. General observations from the study: Most tumor T cells seemingly derive from lymph node, then expand in tumor. The lymph node origin of tumor T cells was framed as consistent with a hypothesis, not demonstrated.

This clonotype was observed many times. Antigen unknown. TCRdb re-derived calls from the multiplex PCR reads in MiXCR, one entry per CDR3 protein. The sample lists approximately 130,000 distinct CDR3 sequences, approximately 21% occurring once. The lymph nodes were axillary draining lymph nodes from breast cancer patients. Germline CDR1 and CDR2: MNHEY and SVGAGI. Unmatched junction bases numbered 2, after V lost 7 bases and J lost 5 bases. The CDR3 loop spans 12 amino acids. The rearrangement uses TRBV6-5 and TRBJ1-2; 9 positions agree with TRBD1. The specimen was axillary lymph node tissue. This sequence was found in a female donor with breast cancer. Some clones in this sample may be carry-over from other donors' samples. CDR3 amino acids: CASTGQGYGYTF. CDR3 DNA sequence: TGTGCCAGCACAGGACAGGGGTATGGCTACACCTTC.